This T cell receptor (beta chain) derives from a study of blood T cells in healthy people across ages (dated by TCRdb to the mid-2010s). For the wider study: Template switching captured roughly one uniquely barcoded TCR beta cDNA molecule per two T cells in model experiments. Using deep sequencing normalized with unique cDNA molecular identifiers, the study measured how TCR beta repertoire diversity changes with age. The donors were split into four age groups: young (average 16 years), middle-aged (around 40), aged (approximately 60) and long-lived (approximately 80). To avoid experimental bias, donors of different ages were distributed randomly across sequencing lanes. Two additional independent replicas of 1 million unique cDNA reads from the same blood draw were analyzed for two donors (one aged 18 to 30 and one aged 80 or older).

The method behind the library was 5' RACE. Sequencer: Illumina HiSeq 2500. A second PCR of roughly 6 to 11 cycles was run with a J-beta primer mix and a sample-barcoded 5' primer. A unique molecular identifier was introduced onto each TCR beta cDNA molecule by a template-switch 5' adaptor carrying 12 random nucleotides. Each sample yielded at least 2.5 million CDR3-containing paired-end reads. All of the RNA was converted into first-strand cDNA using the Mint cDNA synthesis kit, with a TRBC-specific oligonucleotide serving as the primer. All cDNA was treated with uracil-DNA glycosylase and then went through a first 18-cycle PCR with the universal primers M1SS and BC2_uni_R. The published analysis was carried out like this. For normalization, 1 million high-quality reads were randomly selected from each sample, with every read carrying a distinct molecular identifier. Reads with shared molecular identifiers were discarded instead of being binned into consensus sequences. MiTCR, with a Q25 quality threshold and the strictest error-elimination algorithm, was used for CDR3 identification, clonotype clustering and error correction. A nonparametric unseen species model using Euler transformation provided a lower-bound estimate of total TCR beta diversity. The raw public reads went through TCRdb reprocessing: fastp at Q25, MiXCR clone calling, in-frame beta chains kept. Duplicate CDR3 protein sequences are folded into a single record with the most common DNA and genes. None of the V and J calls come from the authors' own analysis; TCRdb made them. The sample table shows 550,000 to 600,000 distinct CDR3 sequences, and about 45% are seen once. The ten largest clonotypes hold 20% to 25% of the sample.

What the research found in general, with its limitations: Donor CMV infection status was unknown, potentially confounding age-related changes in expanded clonotypes. The percentage of naive T cells measured by flow cytometry correlated strongly with observed TCR beta diversity. As age increased, observed TCR beta diversity per million T cells dropped in a roughly linear way, and a significant reduction was already evident by age about 36. Since profiling was done on bulk unsorted PBMCs, naive and antigen-experienced compartments could not be conclusively compared. Compared with the aged group, more naive CD4+ T cells, fewer expanded clones and increased TCR diversity were shown by the long-lived group, suggesting age selection. Estimates of total diversity based on one million sequenced T cells were considered lower bounds and underestimates.

Donors were a few dozen systemically healthy Caucasian individuals from Russia aged roughly 6 to 95 years. Each donor gave ten milliliters of peripheral blood, collected into EDTA-treated Vacutainer tubes. Ficoll-Paque density-gradient centrifugation was used to isolate PBMCs, with at least 7 million obtained per sample. Trizol reagent was used to extract total RNA from PBMCs, with at least 6 micrograms per sample. For every donor, flow cytometry on a PBMC aliquot measured the percentage of naive CD45RAhigh/CD27high T cells. This clonotype was detected many times. Its antigen remains undetermined. No base-level quality is on record; no much larger clone is a single base apart. The sample comprised blood. The sequence came from a man aged 80 or over in good health.

The DNA sequence reads TGTGCCAGCAGCCGGAGAACACGACGGGGGGAAACAGATACGCAGTATTTT. It translates as CASSRRTRRGETDTQYF. The chain is made from TRBV7-9 and TRBJ2-3; TRBD2 agrees with 7 junctional bases. Trimming leaves V shorter by 5 bases and J shorter by 3 bases, with the junction holding 14 bases beyond the gene matches. From the cysteine up to the phenylalanine, the CDR3 has a length of 17 residues. The DNA shown is the 51-base CDR3, in frame from base 1. Reading the germline V gene (reference sequence) gives CDR1 SEHNR and CDR2 FQNEAQ.